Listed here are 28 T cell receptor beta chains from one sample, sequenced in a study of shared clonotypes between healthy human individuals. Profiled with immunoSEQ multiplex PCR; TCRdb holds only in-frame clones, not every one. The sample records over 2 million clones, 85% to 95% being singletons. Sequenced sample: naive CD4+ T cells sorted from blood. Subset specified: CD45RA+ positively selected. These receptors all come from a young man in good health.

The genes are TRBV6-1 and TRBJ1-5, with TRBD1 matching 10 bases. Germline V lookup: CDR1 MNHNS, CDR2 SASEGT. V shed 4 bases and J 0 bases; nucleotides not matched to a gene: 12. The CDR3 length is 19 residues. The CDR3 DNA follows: TGTGCCAGCAGTGTTTTCCGGACAGGGGGTTCCTTTAGCAATCAGCCCCAGCATTTT. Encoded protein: CASSVFRTGGSFSNQPQHF.

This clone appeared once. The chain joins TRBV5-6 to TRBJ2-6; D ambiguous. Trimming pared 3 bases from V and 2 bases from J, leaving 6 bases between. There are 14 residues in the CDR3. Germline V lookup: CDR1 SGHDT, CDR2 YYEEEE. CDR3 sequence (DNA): TGTGCCAGCAGCTCGGGCCCTGGGGCCAACGTCCTGACTTTC. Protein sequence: CASSSGPGANVLTF.

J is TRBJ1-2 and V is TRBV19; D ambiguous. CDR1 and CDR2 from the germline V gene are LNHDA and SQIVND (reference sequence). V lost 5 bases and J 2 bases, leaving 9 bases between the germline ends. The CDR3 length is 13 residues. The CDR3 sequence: CASSPDLNYGYTF. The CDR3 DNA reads TGTGCCAGTAGTCCGGACCTAAACTATGGCTACACCTTC.

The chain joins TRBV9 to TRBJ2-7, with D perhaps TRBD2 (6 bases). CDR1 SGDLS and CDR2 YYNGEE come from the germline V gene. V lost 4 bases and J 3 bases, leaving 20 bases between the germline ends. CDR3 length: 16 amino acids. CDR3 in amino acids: CASSPSYAGKFYEQYF. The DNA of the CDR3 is TGTGCCAGCAGCCCAAGCTATGCGGGAAAATTCTACGAGCAGTACTTC.

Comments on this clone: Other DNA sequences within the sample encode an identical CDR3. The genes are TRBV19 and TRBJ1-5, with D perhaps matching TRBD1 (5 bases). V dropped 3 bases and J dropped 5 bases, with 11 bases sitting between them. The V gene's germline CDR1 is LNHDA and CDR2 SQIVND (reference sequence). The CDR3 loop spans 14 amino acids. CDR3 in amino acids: CASSIRGGDQPQHF. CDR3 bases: TGTGCCAGTAGTATCCGGGGGGGTGATCAGCCCCAGCATTTT.

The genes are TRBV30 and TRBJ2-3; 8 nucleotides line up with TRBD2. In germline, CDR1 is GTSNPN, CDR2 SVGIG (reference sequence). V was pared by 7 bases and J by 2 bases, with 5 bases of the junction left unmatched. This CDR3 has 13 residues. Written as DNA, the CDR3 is TGTGCCTACGGGGGGGCTAACACAGATACGCAGTATTTT. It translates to CAYGGANTDTQYF.

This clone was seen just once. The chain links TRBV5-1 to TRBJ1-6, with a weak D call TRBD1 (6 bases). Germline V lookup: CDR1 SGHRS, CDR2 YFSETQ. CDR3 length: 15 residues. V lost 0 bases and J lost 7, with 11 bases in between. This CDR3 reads CASSLDRQGNSPLHF. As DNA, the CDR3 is TGCGCCAGCAGCTTGGATCGGCAGGGGAATTCACCCCTCCACTTT.

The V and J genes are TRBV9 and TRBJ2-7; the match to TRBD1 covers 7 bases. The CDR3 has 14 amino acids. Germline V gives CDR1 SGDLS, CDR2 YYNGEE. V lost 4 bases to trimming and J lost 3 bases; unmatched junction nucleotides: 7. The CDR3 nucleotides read TGTGCCAGCAGCACAGACAGGGTAAGCTACGAGCAGTACTTC. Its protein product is CASSTDRVSYEQYF.

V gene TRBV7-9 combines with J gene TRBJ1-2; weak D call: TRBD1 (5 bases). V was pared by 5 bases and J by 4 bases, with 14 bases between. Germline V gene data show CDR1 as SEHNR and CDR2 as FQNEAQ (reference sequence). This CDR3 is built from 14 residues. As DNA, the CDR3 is TGTGCCAGCAGCCCCCGGCCAGGGTTCTATGGCTACACCTTC. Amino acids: CASSPRPGFYGYTF.

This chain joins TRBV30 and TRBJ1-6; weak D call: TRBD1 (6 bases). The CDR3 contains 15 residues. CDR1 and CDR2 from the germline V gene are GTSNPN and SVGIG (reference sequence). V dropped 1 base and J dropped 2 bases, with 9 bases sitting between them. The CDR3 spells CAWSGAGAYNSPLHF. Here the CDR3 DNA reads TGTGCCTGGAGTGGGGCAGGGGCCTATAATTCACCCCTCCACTTT.

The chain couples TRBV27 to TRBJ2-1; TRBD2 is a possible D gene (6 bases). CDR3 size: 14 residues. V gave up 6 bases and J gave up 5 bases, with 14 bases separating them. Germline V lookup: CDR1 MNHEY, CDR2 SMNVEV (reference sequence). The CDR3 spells CASSPGGPDNEQFF. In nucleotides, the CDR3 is TGTGCCAGCAGCCCCGGGGGACCGGACAATGAGCAGTTCTTC.

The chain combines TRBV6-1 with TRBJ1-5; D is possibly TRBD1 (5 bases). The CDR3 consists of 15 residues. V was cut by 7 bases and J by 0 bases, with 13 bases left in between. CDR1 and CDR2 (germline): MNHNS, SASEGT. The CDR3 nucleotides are TGTGCCAGCACTCCGGTGGGGGGTAGCAATCAGCCCCAGCATTTT. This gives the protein CASTPVGGSNQPQHF.

CDR3 coding DNA: TGCAGCGCCGCACAGGGGGCTGGTCAGCCCCAGCATTTT. Its protein is CSAAQGAGQPQHF. The chain employs TRBV29-1 and TRBJ1-5, with TRBD1 matching 9 bases. Germline CDR1 SQVTM, CDR2 ANQGSEA. This CDR3 is 13 amino acids long. Losses at the gene ends were 7 bases for V and 6 bases for J; bases not matched to a gene: 7.

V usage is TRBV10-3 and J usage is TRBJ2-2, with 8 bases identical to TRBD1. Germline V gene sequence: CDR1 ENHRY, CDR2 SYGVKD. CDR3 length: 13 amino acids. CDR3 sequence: CGATGVNTGELFF. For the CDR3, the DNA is TGTGGGGCGACAGGGGTGAACACCGGGGAGCTGTTTTTT.

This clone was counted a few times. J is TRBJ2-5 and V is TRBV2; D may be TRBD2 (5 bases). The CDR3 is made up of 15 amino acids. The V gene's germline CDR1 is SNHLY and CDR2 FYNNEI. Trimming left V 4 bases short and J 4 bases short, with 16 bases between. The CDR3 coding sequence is TGTGCCAGCAGTGGTCGATCAACGAGGGTAGAGACCCAGTACTTC. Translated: CASSGRSTRVETQYF.

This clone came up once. In DNA, the CDR3 is TGCGCCAGCGGAACCGGGACAGGCCAAGAGACCCAGTACTTC. It yields the protein CASGTGTGQETQYF. The rearrangement uses TRBV5-1 and TRBJ2-5; 8 positions agree with TRBD1. This CDR3 region has 14 residues. Looked up from germline, CDR1 is SGHRS and CDR2 is YFSETQ. The V segment lost 7 bases and the J segment 1 base; nucleotides outside the gene matches: 6.

This CDR3 is CASRHTGTEAFF. The CDR3 DNA reads TGTGCCAGCAGACACACCGGAACTGAAGCTTTCTTT. The chain joins TRBV7-2 to TRBJ1-1, with no clear D. The CDR3 runs to 12 residues. CDR1 is SGHTA and CDR2 is FQGNSA in the germline V gene. V was cut by 6 bases and J by 5 bases, with 10 bases left in between. Variable domain in full (rest from reference TRBV7-2 and TRBJ1-1): GAGVSQSPSNKVTEKGKDVELRCDPISGHTALYWYRQSLGQGLEFLIYFQGNSAPDKSGLPSDRFSAERTGGSVSTLTIQRTQQEDSAVYLCASRHTGTEAFFGQGTRLTVV.

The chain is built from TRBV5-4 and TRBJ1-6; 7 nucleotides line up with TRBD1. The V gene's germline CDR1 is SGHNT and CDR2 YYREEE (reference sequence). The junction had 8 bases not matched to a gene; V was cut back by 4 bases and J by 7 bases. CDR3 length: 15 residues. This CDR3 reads CASSTPGQKNSPLHF. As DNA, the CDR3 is TGTGCCAGCAGCACACCGGGACAGAAGAATTCACCCCTCCACTTT.

This chain's CDR3 is CASSIAGDYGYTF. In DNA, the CDR3 is TGCGCCAGCAGCATCGCAGGGGACTATGGCTACACCTTC. The V and J genes are TRBV5-1 and TRBJ1-2; TRBD1 is a possible D gene (6 bases). In germline, CDR1 is SGHRS, CDR2 YFSETQ. This CDR3 is 13 amino acids long. Deletions cut 4 bases from V and 3 bases from J, with 10 bases between.

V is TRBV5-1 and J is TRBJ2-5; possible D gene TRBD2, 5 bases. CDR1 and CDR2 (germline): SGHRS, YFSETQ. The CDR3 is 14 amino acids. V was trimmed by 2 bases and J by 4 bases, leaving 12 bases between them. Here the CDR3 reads CASSLLLEGETQYF. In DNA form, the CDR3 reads TGCGCCAGCAGCTTACTACTAGAGGGAGAGACCCAGTACTTC.

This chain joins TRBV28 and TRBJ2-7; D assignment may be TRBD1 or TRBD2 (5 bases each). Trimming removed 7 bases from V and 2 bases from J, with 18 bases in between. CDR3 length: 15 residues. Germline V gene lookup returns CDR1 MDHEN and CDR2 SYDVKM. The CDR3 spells CASTSPGSRPYEQYF. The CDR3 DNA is TGTGCCAGCACCTCCCCAGGGAGTCGCCCCTACGAGCAGTACTTC.

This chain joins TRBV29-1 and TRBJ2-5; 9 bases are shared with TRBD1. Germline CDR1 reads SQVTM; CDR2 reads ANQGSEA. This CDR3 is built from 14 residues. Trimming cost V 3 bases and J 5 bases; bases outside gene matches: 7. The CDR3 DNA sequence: TGCAGCGTTGATAGTACAGGGGGCCGGGAGACCCAGTACTTC. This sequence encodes CSVDSTGGRETQYF.

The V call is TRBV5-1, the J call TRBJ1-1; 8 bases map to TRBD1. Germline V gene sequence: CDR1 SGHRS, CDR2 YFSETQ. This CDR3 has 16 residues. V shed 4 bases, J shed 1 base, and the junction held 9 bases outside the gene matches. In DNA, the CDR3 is TGCGCCAGCAGCCAGACAGGGGCCGGGCGGAACACTGAAGCTTTCTTT. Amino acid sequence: CASSQTGAGRNTEAFF.

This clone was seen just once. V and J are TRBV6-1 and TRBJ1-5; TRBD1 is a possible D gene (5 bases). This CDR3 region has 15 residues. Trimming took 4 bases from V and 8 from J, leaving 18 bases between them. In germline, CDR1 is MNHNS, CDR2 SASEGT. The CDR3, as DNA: TGTGCCAGCAGTGGGAAGGGGAGGGGCCAGGAGCCCCAGCATTTT. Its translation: CASSGKGRGQEPQHF.

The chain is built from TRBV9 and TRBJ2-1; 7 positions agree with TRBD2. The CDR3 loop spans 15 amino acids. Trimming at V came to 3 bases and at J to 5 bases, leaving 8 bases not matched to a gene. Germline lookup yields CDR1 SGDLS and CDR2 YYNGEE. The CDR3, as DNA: TGTGCCAGCAGCGCCGGGACTACCCGTAACAATGAGCAGTTCTTC. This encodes CASSAGTTRNNEQFF.

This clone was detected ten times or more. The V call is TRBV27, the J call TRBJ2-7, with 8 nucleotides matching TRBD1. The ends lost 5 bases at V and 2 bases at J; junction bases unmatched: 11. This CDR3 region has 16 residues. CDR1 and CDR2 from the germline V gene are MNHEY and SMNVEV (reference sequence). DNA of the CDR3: TGTGCCAGCAGTCCAATGAACAGGGGGTTTCCCTACGAGCAGTACTTC. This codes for CASSPMNRGFPYEQYF.

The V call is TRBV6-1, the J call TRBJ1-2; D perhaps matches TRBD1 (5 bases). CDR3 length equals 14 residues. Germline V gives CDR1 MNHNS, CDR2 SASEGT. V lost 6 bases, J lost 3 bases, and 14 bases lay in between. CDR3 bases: TGTGCCAGCAGATCGGGACTGTGGGACTATGGCTACACCTTC. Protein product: CASRSGLWDYGYTF.

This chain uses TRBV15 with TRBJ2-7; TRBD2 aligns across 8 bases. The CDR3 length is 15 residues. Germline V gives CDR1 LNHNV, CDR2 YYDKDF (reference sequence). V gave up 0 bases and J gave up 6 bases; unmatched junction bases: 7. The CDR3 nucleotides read TGTGCCACCAGCAGAGAAGTAGCGGGATCTGGCGAGCAGTACTTC. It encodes CATSREVAGSGEQYF.